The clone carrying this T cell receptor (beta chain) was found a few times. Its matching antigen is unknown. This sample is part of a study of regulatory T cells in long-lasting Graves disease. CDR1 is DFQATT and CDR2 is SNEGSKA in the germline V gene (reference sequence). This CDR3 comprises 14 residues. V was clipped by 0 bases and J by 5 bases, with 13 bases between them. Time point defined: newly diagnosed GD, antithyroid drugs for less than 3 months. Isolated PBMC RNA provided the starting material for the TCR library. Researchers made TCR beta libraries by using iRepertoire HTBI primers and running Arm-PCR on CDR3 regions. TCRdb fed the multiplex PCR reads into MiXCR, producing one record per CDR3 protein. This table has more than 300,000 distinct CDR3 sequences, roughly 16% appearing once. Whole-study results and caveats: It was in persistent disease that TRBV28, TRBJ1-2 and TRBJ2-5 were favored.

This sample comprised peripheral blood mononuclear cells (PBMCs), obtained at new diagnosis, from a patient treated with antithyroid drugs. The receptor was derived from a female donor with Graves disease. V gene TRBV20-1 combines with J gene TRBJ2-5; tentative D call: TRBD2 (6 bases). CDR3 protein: CSARDGGILETQYF. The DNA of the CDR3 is TGCAGTGCTAGAGATGGAGGGATATTGGAGACCCAGTACTTC.